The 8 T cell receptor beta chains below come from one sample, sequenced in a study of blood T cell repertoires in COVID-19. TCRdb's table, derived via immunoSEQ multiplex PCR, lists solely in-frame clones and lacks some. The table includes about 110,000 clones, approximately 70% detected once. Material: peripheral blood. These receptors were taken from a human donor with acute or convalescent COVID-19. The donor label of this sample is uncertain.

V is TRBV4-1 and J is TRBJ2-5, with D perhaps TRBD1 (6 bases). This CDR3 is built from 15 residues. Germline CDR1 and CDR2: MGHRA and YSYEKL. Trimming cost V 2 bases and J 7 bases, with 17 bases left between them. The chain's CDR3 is CASSQRTANDGTQYF. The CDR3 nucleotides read TGCGCCAGCAGCCAACGGACAGCTAATGACGGGACCCAGTACTTC.

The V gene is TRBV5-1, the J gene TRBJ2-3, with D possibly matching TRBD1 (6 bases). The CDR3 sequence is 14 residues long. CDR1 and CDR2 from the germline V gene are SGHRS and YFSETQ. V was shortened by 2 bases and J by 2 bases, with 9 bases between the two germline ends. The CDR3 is CASSLQGPTDTQYF. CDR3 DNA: TGCGCCAGCAGCTTACAGGGTCCCACAGATACGCAGTATTTT.

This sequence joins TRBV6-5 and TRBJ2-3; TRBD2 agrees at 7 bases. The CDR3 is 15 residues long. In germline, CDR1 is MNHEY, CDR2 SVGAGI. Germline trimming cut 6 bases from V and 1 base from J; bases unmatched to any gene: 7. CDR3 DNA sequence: TGTGCCAGCAGCTCCGGGGGGTCCCGCACAGATACGCAGTATTTT. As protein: CASSSGGSRTDTQYF.

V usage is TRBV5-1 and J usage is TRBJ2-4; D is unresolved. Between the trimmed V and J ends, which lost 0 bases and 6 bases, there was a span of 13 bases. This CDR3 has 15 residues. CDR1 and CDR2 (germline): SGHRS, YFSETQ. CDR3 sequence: CASSLAPTTGNIQYF. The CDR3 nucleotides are TGCGCCAGCAGCTTGGCCCCGACGACGGGAAACATTCAGTACTTC.

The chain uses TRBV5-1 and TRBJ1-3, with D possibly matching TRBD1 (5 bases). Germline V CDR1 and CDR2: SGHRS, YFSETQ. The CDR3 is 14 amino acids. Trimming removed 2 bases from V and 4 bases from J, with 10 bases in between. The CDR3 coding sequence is TGCGCCAGCAGCTTATCAGGGTACGGAAACACCATATATTTT. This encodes CASSLSGYGNTIYF.

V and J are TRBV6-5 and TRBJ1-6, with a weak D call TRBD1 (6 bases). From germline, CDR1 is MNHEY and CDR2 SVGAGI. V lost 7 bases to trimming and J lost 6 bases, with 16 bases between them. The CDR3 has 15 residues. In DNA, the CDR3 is TGTGCCAGCAAGGGGGGGCGCGGGGTTAATTCACCCCTCCACTTT. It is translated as CASKGGRGVNSPLHF.

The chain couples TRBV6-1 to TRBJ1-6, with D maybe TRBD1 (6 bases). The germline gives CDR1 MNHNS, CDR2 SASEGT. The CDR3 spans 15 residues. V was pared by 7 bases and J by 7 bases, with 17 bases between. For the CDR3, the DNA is TGTGCCAGCATCTATTCGACAGGCTCGAATTCACCCCTCCACTTT. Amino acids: CASIYSTGSNSPLHF.

The CDR3 DNA follows: TGTGCCAGCAGCTCTTGGGGGACAGCCTCTGGAAACACCATATATTTT. Translation gives CASSSWGTASGNTIYF. The V gene is TRBV7-8, the J gene TRBJ1-3; TRBD1 aligns across 7 bases. The germline gives CDR1 SGHVS, CDR2 FQNEAQ. The CDR3 consists of 16 residues. V shed 4 bases and J 0 bases; nucleotides not matched to a gene: 6.